This T cell receptor (beta chain) was documented in a study of control samples from healthy donors and cancer patients. The CDR3 extends over 12 amino acids. Trimming left V 4 bases short and J 7 bases short, with 8 bases between. CDR1 is SGHAT, CDR2 FQNNGV, per germline. Method: immunoSEQ multiplex PCR; TCRdb's copy keeps in-frame clones and lacks some. The sample contains some 58,000 clones, around 87% of which appear only once. This clonotype was obtained from a woman aged 55-70 years with lung cancer. Sequencing used PBMCs. The chain uses TRBV11-2 and TRBJ2-1; no firm D call. The CDR3 is CASSSSWNEQFF. CDR3 coding DNA: TGTGCCAGCAGCTCATCATGGAATGAGCAGTTCTTC.